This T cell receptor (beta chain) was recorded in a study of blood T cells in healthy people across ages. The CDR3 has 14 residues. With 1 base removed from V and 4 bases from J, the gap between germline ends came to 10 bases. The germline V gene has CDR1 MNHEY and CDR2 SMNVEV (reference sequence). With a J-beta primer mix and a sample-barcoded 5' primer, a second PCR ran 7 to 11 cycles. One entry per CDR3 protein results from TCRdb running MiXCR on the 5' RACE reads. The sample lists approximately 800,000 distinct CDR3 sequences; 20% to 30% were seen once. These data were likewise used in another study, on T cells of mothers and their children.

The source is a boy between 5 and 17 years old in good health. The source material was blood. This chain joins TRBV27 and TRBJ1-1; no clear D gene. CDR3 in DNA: TGTGCCAGCAGTTTATGGCCGGGCAGCACTGAAGCTTTCTTT. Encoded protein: CASSLWPGSTEAFF.